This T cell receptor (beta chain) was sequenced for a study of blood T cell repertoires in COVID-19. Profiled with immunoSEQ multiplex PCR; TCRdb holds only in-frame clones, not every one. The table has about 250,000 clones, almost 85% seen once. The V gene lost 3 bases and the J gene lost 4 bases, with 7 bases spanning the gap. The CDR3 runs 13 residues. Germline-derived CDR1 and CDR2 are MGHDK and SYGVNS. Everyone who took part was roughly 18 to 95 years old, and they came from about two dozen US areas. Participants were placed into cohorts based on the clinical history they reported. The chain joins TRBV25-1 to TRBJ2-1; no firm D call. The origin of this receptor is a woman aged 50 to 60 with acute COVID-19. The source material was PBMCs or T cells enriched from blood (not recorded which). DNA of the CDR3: TGTGCCAGCAGTGATGGCGGTTACAATGAGCAGTTCTTC. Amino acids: CASSDGGYNEQFF.